This T cell receptor (beta chain) appears in the sequencing data of a study of control samples from healthy donors and cancer patients. The germline V gene encodes CDR1 SGHKS and CDR2 YYEKEE (reference sequence). The CDR3 consists of 14 residues. V was trimmed by 3 bases and J by 4 bases, leaving 13 bases between them. TCRdb's copy holds only in-frame clones and misses some; the assay was immunoSEQ multiplex PCR. The sample lists 68,000 or so clones; approximately 83% were seen once. This sequence originates from a man aged 55 to 69 in good health. The sequenced sample was blood. The chain recombines TRBV5-5 with TRBJ1-1; no definite D call. CDR3 sequence reads: CASSWTVAGTEAFF. The CDR3, as DNA: TGTGCCAGCAGCTGGACGGTAGCGGGCACTGAAGCTTTCTTT.